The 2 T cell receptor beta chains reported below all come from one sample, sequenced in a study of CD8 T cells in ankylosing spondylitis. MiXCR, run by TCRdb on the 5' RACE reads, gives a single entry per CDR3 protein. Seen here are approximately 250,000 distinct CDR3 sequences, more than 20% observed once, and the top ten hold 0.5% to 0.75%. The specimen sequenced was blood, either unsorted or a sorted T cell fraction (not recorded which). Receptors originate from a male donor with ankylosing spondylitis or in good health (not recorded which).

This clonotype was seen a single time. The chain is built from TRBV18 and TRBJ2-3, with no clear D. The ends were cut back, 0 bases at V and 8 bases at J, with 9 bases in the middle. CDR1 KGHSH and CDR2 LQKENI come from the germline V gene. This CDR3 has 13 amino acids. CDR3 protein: CASSPPRLVTQYF. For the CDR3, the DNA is TGTGCCAGCTCACCACCGCGACTGGTTACGCAGTATTTT.

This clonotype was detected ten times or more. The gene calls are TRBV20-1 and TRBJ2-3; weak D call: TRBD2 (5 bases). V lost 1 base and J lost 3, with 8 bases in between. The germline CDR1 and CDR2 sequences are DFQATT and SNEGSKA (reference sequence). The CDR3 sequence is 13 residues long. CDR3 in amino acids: CSARVGVTDTQYF. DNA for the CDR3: TGCAGTGCTAGAGTCGGGGTGACAGATACGCAGTATTTT.